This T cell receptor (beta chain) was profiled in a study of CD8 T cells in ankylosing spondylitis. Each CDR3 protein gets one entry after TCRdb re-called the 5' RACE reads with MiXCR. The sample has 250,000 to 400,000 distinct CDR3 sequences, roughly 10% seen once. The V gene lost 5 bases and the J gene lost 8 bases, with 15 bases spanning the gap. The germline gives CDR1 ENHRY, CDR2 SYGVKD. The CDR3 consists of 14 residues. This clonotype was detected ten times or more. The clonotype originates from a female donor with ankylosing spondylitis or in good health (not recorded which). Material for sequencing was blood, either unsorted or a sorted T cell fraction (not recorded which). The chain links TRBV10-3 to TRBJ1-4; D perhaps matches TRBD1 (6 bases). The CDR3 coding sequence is TGTGCCATCAGTCAACAGGGCACGGGGGAAAAACTGTTTTTT. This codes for CAISQQGTGEKLFF.